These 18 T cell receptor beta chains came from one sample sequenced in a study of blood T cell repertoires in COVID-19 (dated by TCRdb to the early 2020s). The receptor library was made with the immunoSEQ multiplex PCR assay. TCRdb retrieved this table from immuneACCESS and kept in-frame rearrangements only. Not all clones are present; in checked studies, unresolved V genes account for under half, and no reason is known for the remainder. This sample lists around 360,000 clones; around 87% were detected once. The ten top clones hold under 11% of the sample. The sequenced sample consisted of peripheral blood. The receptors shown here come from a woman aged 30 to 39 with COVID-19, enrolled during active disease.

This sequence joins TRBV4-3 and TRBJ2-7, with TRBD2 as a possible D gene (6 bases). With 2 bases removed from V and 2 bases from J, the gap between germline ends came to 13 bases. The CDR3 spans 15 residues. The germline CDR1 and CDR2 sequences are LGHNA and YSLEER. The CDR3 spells CASSQKHLAPYEQYF. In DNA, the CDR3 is TGCGCCAGCAGCCAAAAACACCTAGCGCCCTACGAGCAGTACTTC.

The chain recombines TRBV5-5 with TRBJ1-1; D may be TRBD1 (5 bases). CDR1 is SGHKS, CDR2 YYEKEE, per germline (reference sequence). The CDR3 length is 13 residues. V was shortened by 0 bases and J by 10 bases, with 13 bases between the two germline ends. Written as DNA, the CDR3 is TGTGCCAGCAGCTTGGTTTGGGGCGAGAGAGCTTTCTTT. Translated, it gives CASSLVWGERAFF.

CDR3 in DNA: TGCGCCAGCAGCCCTGAGGGACTTCTCACAACTAATGAAAAACTGTTTTTT. Its translation is CASSPEGLLTTNEKLFF. This chain connects TRBV4-3 to TRBJ1-4, with D perhaps matching TRBD1 (5 bases). The ends were cut back, 4 bases at V and 0 bases at J, with 15 bases in the middle. The germline CDR1 and CDR2 sequences are LGHNA and YSLEER. The CDR3 is 17 residues long.

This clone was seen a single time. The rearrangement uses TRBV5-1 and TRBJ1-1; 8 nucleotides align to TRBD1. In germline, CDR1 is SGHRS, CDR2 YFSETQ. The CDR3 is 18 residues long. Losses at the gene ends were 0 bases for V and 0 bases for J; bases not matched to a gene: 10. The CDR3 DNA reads TGCGCCAGCAGCTTGGGCTTTAGGACAGGGACAATGAACACTGAAGCTTTCTTT. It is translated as CASSLGFRTGTMNTEAFF. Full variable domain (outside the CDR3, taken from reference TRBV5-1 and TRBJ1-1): KAGVTQTPRYLIKTRGQQVTLSCSPISGHRSVSWYQQTPGQGLQFLFEYFSETQRNKGNFPGRFSGRQFSNSRSEMNVSTLELGDSALYLCASSLGFRTGTMNTEAFFGQGTRLTVV.

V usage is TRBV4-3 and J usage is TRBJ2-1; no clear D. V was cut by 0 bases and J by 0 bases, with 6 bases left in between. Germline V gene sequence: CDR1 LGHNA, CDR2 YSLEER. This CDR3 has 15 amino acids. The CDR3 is CASSQDSSSYNEQFF. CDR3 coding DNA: TGCGCCAGCAGCCAAGATTCCAGCTCCTACAATGAGCAGTTCTTC.

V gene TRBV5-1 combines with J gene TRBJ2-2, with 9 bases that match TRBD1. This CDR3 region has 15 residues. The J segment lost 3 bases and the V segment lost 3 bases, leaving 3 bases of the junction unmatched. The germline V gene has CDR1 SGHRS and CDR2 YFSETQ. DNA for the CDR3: TGCGCCAGCAGCTCCGGGACAGGGTACACCGGGGAGCTGTTTTTT. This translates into CASSSGTGYTGELFF.

CDR3 nucleotide sequence: TGTGCCAGCACCACGGGGACTATCCAGGAAAAACTGTTTTTT. Its translation: CASTTGTIQEKLFF. This chain joins TRBV28 and TRBJ1-4; maybe TRBD1 (5 bases). CDR3 size: 14 residues. CDR1 is MDHEN and CDR2 is SYDVKM in the germline V gene. Trimming left V 7 bases short and J 8 bases short, with 17 bases between.

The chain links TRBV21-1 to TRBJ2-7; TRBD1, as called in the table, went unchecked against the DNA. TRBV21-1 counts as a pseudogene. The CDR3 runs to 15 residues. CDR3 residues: CASSKGQGRTNEQYF. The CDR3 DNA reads TGTGCCAGCAGCAAAGGACAGGGCAGGACTAACGAGCAGTACTTC.

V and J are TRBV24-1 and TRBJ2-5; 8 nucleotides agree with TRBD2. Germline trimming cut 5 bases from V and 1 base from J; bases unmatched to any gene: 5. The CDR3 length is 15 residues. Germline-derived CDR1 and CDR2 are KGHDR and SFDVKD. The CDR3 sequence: CATSAASGPQETQYF. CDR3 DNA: TGTGCCACCAGTGCGGCTAGCGGGCCCCAAGAGACCCAGTACTTC.

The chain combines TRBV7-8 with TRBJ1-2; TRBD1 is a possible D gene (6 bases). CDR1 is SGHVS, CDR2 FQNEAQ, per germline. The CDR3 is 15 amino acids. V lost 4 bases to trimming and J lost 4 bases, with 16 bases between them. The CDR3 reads CASSSNPGGSYGYTF. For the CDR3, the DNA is TGTGCCAGCAGCTCAAACCCGGGGGGCAGCTATGGCTACACCTTC.

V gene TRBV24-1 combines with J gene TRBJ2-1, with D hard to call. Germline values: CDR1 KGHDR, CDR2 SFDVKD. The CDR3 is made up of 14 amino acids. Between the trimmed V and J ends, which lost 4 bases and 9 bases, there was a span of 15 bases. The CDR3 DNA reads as TGTGCCACCAGTGACCCCGGGTCCTCGGCTGAGCAGTTCTTC. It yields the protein CATSDPGSSAEQFF.

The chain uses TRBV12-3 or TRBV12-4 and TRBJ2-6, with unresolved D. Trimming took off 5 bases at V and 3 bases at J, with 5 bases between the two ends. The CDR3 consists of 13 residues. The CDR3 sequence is CASSTGGANVLTF. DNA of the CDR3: TGTGCCAGCAGTACCGGTGGGGCCAACGTCCTGACTTTC.

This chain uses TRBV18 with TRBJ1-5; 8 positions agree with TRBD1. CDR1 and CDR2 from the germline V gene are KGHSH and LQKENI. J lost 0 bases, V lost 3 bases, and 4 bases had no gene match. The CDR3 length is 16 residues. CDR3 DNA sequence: TGTGCCAGCTCACCCCAGGGGGCTTATAGCAATCAGCCCCAGCATTTT. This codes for CASSPQGAYSNQPQHF.

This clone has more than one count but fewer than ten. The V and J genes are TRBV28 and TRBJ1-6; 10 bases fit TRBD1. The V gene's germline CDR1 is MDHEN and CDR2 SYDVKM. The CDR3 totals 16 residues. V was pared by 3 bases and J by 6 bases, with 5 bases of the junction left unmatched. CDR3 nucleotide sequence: TGTGCCAGCAGTTTTAGAAGGACAGGGGGTAATTCACCCCTCCACTTT. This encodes CASSFRRTGGNSPLHF.

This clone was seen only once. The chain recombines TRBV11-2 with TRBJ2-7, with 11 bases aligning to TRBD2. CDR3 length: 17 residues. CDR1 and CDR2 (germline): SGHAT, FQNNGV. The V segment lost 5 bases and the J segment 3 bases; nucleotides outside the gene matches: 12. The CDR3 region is CASSKHAGTSGFYEQYF. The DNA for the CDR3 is TGTGCCAGCAGCAAACATGCCGGGACTAGCGGATTCTACGAGCAGTACTTC.

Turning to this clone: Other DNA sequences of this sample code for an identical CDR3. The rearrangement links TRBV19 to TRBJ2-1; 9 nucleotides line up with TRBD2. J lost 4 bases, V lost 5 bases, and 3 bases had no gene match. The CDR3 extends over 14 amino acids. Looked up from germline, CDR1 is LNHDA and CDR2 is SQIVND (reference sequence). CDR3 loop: CASSAGGDYNEQFF. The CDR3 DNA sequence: TGTGCCAGTAGTGCGGGGGGGGATTACAATGAGCAGTTCTTC.

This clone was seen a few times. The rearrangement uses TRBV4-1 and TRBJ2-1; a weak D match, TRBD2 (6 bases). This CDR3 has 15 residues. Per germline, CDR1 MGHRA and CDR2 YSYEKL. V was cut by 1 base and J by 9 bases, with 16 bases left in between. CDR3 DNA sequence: TGCGCCAGCAGCCAAGTGGGACTTACTAACACTGAGCAGTTCTTC. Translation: CASSQVGLTNTEQFF.

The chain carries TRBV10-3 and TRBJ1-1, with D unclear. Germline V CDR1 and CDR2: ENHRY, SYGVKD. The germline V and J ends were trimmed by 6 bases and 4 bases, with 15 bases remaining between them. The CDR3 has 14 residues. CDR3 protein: CAIRPRLEGTEAFF. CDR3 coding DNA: TGTGCCATCAGGCCGCGACTTGAGGGCACTGAAGCTTTCTTT.